The rows below give T cell receptor beta chains drawn from one sample of a study of blood T cells in healthy people across ages. MiXCR, applied by TCRdb to the 5' RACE reads, yields one record per CDR3 protein. The table shows about 760,000 distinct CDR3 sequences, with 25% occurring only once. The same data also went into a second study, on T cells of mothers and their children.

Material for sequencing was blood. These receptors came from a boy between 10 and 17 years old in good health. CDR3s include the opening cysteine and the closing phenylalanine or tryptophan. A D gene is named only where the DNA matches it firmly. Clone size is given for some rows only: seen once, a few or many times, or a class if the clone is expanded.

CDR3aa: CSARSLAGTYNEQFF; CDR3nt: TGCAGTGCTAGATCCCTAGCGGGAACCTACAATGAGCAGTTCTTC; abundance: few; j_gene: TRBJ2-1; d_gene: TRBD2; v_gene: TRBV20-1
CDR3aa: CASRETGGREKLFF; CDR3nt: TGTGCCAGCAGGGAGACAGGGGGCAGGGAAAAACTGTTTTTT; abundance: few; j_gene: TRBJ1-4; d_gene: TRBD1; v_gene: TRBV25-1
CDR3aa: CASSPREVWEQYF; CDR3nt: TGTGCCAGCAGCCCCCGGGAGGTTTGGGAGCAGTACTTC; abundance: NA; j_gene: TRBJ2-7; d_gene: TRBD2; v_gene: TRBV7-8
CDR3aa: CASSRWGESNGSYTF; CDR3nt: TGTGCCAGCAGCCGTTGGGGGGAGAGCAACGGGAGCTACACCTTC; abundance: few; j_gene: TRBJ1-2; d_gene: NA; v_gene: TRBV5-5
CDR3aa: CASSLSGAGVEQYF; CDR3nt: TGTGCCAGCAGTTTAAGCGGTGCGGGGGTCGAGCAGTACTTC; abundance: NA; j_gene: TRBJ2-7; d_gene: TRBD2; v_gene: TRBV27
CDR3aa: CASSLNRGQPQHF; CDR3nt: TGTGCCAGCAGTTTGAACAGGGGACAGCCCCAGCATTTT; abundance: few; j_gene: TRBJ1-5; d_gene: TRBD1; v_gene: TRBV12-3/TRBV12-4
CDR3aa: CATNGTYYGYTF; CDR3nt: TGTGCCACCAACGGGACATACTATGGCTACACCTTC; abundance: NA; j_gene: TRBJ1-2; d_gene: NA; v_gene: TRBV24-1
CDR3aa: CASSPSRAFGELFF; CDR3nt: TGTGCCAGCAGCCCCTCGAGGGCCTTCGGGGAGCTGTTTTTT; abundance: NA; j_gene: TRBJ2-2; d_gene: NA; v_gene: TRBV7-2
CDR3aa: CASSVSGGASEQYF; CDR3nt: TGTGCCAGCAGCGTAAGCGGGGGGGCCTCCGAGCAGTACTTC; abundance: few; j_gene: TRBJ2-7; d_gene: TRBD2; v_gene: TRBV9
CDR3aa: CASSSHRAGANVLTF; CDR3nt: TGTGCCAGCAGTTCTCACAGGGCTGGGGCCAACGTCCTGACTTTC; abundance: NA; j_gene: TRBJ2-6; d_gene: NA; v_gene: TRBV7-2
CDR3aa: CSARTGVETQYF; CDR3nt: TGCAGTGCTAGGACAGGGGTAGAGACCCAGTACTTC; abundance: few; j_gene: TRBJ2-5; d_gene: TRBD1; v_gene: TRBV20-1
CDR3aa: CASSPDRGIDTQYF; CDR3nt: TGTGCCAGCAGCCCTGACAGGGGGATTGATACGCAGTATTTT; abundance: NA; j_gene: TRBJ2-3; d_gene: TRBD1; v_gene: TRBV7-2
CDR3aa: CASRIQGDGFGYTF; CDR3nt: TGTGCCAGCAGAATACAGGGGGACGGCTTTGGCTACACCTTC; abundance: NA; j_gene: TRBJ1-2; d_gene: TRBD1; v_gene: TRBV28
CDR3aa: CASSPLGGLAEQFF; CDR3nt: TGCGCCAGCAGCCCTCTAGGAGGGTTGGCTGAGCAGTTCTTC; abundance: few; j_gene: TRBJ2-1; d_gene: NA; v_gene: TRBV4-1